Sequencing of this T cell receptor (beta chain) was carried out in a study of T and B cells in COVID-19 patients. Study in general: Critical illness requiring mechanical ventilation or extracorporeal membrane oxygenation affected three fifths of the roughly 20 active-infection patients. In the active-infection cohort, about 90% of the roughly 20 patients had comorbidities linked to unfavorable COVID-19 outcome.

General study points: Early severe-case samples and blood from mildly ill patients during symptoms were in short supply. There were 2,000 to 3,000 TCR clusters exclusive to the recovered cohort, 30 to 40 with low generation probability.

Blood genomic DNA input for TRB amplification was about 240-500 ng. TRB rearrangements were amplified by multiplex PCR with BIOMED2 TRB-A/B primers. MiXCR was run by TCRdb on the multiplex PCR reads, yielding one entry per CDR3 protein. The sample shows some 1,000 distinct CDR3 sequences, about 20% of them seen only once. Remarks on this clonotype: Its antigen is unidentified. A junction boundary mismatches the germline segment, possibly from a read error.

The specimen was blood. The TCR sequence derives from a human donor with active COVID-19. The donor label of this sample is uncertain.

The CDR3 region has the DNA TGTGCCAACTCCCGTGACTTCCACGAGACCCAGTACTTT. This codes for CANSRDFHETQYF. The genes are TRBV19 and TRBJ2-1, with D uncertain. This CDR3 region has 13 residues. The germline V gene has CDR1 LNHDA and CDR2 SQIVND (reference sequence).